This note documents a single T cell receptor (beta chain) sequence. Data came from immunoSEQ multiplex PCR; TCRdb stores just in-frame clones and leaves some out. The data contain tens of thousands of clones, 80% to 85% of them seen just once; the ten biggest clones take up 7% to 9%. Trimming cost V 5 bases and J 10 bases; bases outside gene matches: 8. The CDR3 is 13 residues long. CDR1 LNHDA and CDR2 SQIVND come from the germline V gene (reference sequence). The record originates from a study of somatic mutations in cytotoxic T cells in rheumatoid arthritis. The chain recombines TRBV19 with TRBJ1-5; 7 bases match TRBD1. Source material: CD8+ T cells sorted from blood. The sequence derives from an adult with rheumatoid arthritis. CDR3 sequence: CASSARGSRPQHF. The CDR3 region has the DNA TGTGCCAGTAGTGCCAGGGGGTCTCGTCCCCAGCATTTT.